One and the same sample provided the 9 T cell receptor beta chains below, sequenced in a study of CD8+ T cells in alopecia areata. As the sequencing template, cDNA was produced by extracting RNA and reverse transcribing it. The assay was immunoSEQ multiplex PCR, and TCRdb's table has in-frame clones only and misses some. The table records roughly 140,000 clones, about 47% of them present only once. The sequencing here drew on CD4+ T cells sorted from blood, taken at week 0. The receptors were sampled from a human donor with alopecia areata.

The rearrangement uses TRBV6-1 and TRBJ2-1; 8 nucleotides align to TRBD2. Germline CDR1 MNHNS, CDR2 SASEGT. The CDR3 runs 13 residues. With V trimmed by 7 bases and J by 9 bases, 8 bases remained unmatched. The CDR3 nucleotides are TGTGCCAGCAAGGGACTAGTGTCCACTGAGCAGTTCTTC. Its translation: CASKGLVSTEQFF.

This chain joins TRBV29-1 and TRBJ2-1; no clear D. Germline loops: CDR1 SQVTM, CDR2 ANQGSEA. V lost 7 bases and J 0 bases, leaving 7 bases between the germline ends. The CDR3 has 12 residues. The CDR3 DNA reads as TGCAGCGCGGCGGACTCCTACAATGAGCAGTTCTTC. This sequence encodes CSAADSYNEQFF.

This clone turned up a few times. The V gene is TRBV9, the J gene TRBJ2-1, with D uncertain. CDR1 SGDLS and CDR2 YYNGEE come from the germline V gene. The CDR3 consists of 13 residues. Trimming shortened V by 3 bases and J by 3 bases, and 7 bases separated the two germline ends. The DNA of the CDR3 is TGTGCCAGCAGCGGGGATCTCTACAATGAGCAGTTCTTC. Protein: CASSGDLYNEQFF.

The rearrangement uses TRBV4-3 and TRBJ2-5; 11 bases line up with TRBD2. CDR1 is LGHNA, CDR2 YSLEER, per germline. V was pared by 4 bases and J by 5 bases, with 9 bases of the junction left unmatched. The length of the CDR3 is 16 residues. CDR3: CASSPKGLADPETQYF. Written as DNA, the CDR3 is TGCGCCAGCAGCCCAAAGGGACTAGCGGATCCTGAGACCCAGTACTTC.

The rearrangement uses TRBV5-5 and TRBJ1-5; no clear D. Germline-derived CDR1 and CDR2 are SGHKS and YYEKEE (reference sequence). This CDR3 region has 15 residues. V was clipped by 0 bases and J by 7 bases, with 14 bases between them. CDR3 DNA sequence: TGTGCCAGCAGCTTGGCTCTTCAACGTTACCAGCCCCAGCATTTT. This codes for CASSLALQRYQPQHF.

The gene calls are TRBV20-1 and TRBJ2-5, with 7 bases lining up with TRBD1. The CDR3 runs 11 residues. The germline gives CDR1 DFQATT, CDR2 SNEGSKA (reference sequence). The CDR3 here is CAPQGDGTQYF. CDR3 bases: TGCGCCCCCCAGGGGGACGGGACCCAGTACTTC.

This chain connects TRBV7-2 to TRBJ2-7, with TRBD1 identical over 8 bases. Germline CDR1 reads SGHTA; CDR2 reads FQGNSA. CDR3 length equals 13 residues. V trimming: 5 bases; J trimming: 7 bases; junction bases outside the gene matches: 7. CDR3 nucleotides: TGTGCCAGCAGCCAAGACAGGGGCGGGGAGCAGTACTTC. Translated: CASSQDRGGEQYF.

V gene TRBV11-2 combines with J gene TRBJ2-7; D might be TRBD2 (5 bases). The CDR3 contains 16 residues. Germline V gene sequence: CDR1 SGHAT, CDR2 FQNNGV. V was clipped by 0 bases and J by 3 bases, with 15 bases between them. CDR3 DNA sequence: TGTGCCAGCAGCTTAGATCCCGCTAGCAGCTACTACGAGCAGTACTTC. Translation gives CASSLDPASSYYEQYF.

With regard to this clone: Other DNA sequences within the sample encode an identical CDR3. The chain carries TRBV29-1 and TRBJ2-5; D is uncertain. Trimming took 4 bases from V and 0 from J, leaving 6 bases between them. Germline CDR1 reads SQVTM; CDR2 reads ANQGSEA. The CDR3 runs to 12 residues. CDR3 residues: CSVGRNQETQYF. The CDR3 DNA follows: TGCAGCGTTGGCAGGAACCAAGAGACCCAGTACTTC.